This T cell receptor beta chain appears in the sequencing data of a study of blood T cell repertoires in COVID-19. Study in general: The cDNA or gDNA used as material had been derived from T cells, B-cell-depleted T cells, or PBMCs.

Original processing methods: Reference gene primers were amplified, and this amplification served to estimate nucleated cell counts. Only in-frame clones appear in the TCRdb table, and some are missing; sequencing was by immunoSEQ multiplex PCR. The DNA was the basis for D and trimming; V, J and clone size are from that table. The sample lists about 92,000 clones, about 78% seen once, with about 8.1% in the top ten. This CDR3 spans 13 amino acids. V shed 6 bases and J 7 bases; nucleotides not matched to a gene: 8. The rearrangement joins TRBV12-3 or TRBV12-4 to TRBJ2-5, with 7 nucleotides matching TRBD2. Sequences were obtained from peripheral blood. The source of this sequence is a man aged 50 or older who had recovered from COVID-19. The CDR3 sequence: CASSLGREGTQYF. CDR3 DNA: TGTGCCAGCAGCCTTGGCAGGGAGGGGACCCAGTACTTC.